Each of the 24 T cell receptor beta chains below was sequenced from the same sample in a study of molecular identifiers for immune sequencing clone quantification. TCRdb re-analysed the PCR reads in MiXCR, keeping a single row per CDR3 protein. The data hold tens of thousands of distinct CDR3 sequences, with roughly 23% observed a single time. Material: naive CD8+ T cells from blood, with Jurkat cell RNA spiked in. The subset here: FACS-sorted CD8+CD4-CCR7+CD45RA+ naive T cells. The receptors originated from a human donor in good health. Some libraries in this study had Jurkat cell RNA spiked in.

This chain uses TRBV5-4 with TRBJ1-6; D gene ambiguous. Looked up from germline, CDR1 is SGHNT and CDR2 is YYREEE (reference sequence). V gave up 1 base and J gave up 7 bases, with 3 bases separating them. The CDR3 runs 12 residues. The CDR3 nucleotides are TGTGCCAGCAGCTTGTACAATTCACCCCTCCACTTT. Its protein product is CASSLYNSPLHF.

This chain links TRBV5-3 with TRBJ2-7; 12 bases are a match to TRBD2. TRBV5-3 counts as an open reading frame of uncertain function. The trim removed 8 bases at V and 3 bases at J, leaving 9 bases unmatched. The CDR3 runs 15 residues. CDR3 amino acids: CASSGPGLAGYEQYF. DNA for the CDR3: TGTGCCAGCAGCGGACCGGGACTAGCGGGCTACGAGCAGTACTTC.

Details on this clonotype: An end of the junction does not agree with germline; a read error may underlie this. V is TRBV5-1 and J is TRBJ2-7; TRBD1 is a possible D gene (5 bases). Germline CDR1 and CDR2: SGHRS and YFSETQ. This CDR3 region has 15 residues. CDR3 region: CASSPTFPRAPTGAF. The CDR3 DNA is TGCGCCAGCAGCCCAACCTTCCCCCGCGCCCCTACAGGAGCCTTC.

In the case of this clonotype: A much larger clonotype is one base distant, so this may be a read error. This chain links TRBV11-2 with TRBJ2-3, with D unresolved. Germline CDR1 reads SGHAT; CDR2 reads FQNNGV. This CDR3 spans 15 amino acids. The CDR3 sequence is CARSLEVPVTDTQYF. The CDR3 bases are TGTGCCCGCAGCTTAGAGGTCCCAGTCACAGATACGCAGTATTTT.

Only a few counts were recorded for this clonotype. V gene TRBV5-1 combines with J gene TRBJ2-7, with D perhaps TRBD1 (7 bases). Germline V gene lookup returns CDR1 SGHRS and CDR2 YFSETQ. Deletions cut 4 bases from V and 5 bases from J, with 22 bases between. The CDR3 covers 16 residues. The CDR3 here is CASSPRDSLFIHEQYF. The CDR3 nucleotides are TGCGCCAGCAGCCCGCGGGACAGCCTCTTCATCCACGAGCAGTACTTC.

This clonotype was observed a few times. The chain carries TRBV10-1 and TRBJ1-1; D is uncertain. Germline CDR1 and CDR2: WNHNN and SYGVQD (reference sequence). Trimming took 2 bases from V and 3 from J, leaving 13 bases between them. This CDR3 is 15 amino acids long. In nucleotides, the CDR3 is TGCGCCAGCAGTGAGGGAGCGGGGTTGGACACTGAAGCTTTCTTT. As protein: CASSEGAGLDTEAFF.

Remarks on this clonotype: Germline and junction disagree at one end, which may indicate a read error. The chain uses TRBV19 and TRBJ2-2; D perhaps matches TRBD1 (6 bases). CDR3 length: 14 amino acids. Germline assignment: CDR1 LNHDA and CDR2 SQIVND (reference sequence). CDR3 sequence reads: CASSPEQGTGEPFF. CDR3 in DNA: TGTGCCAGTAGTCCAGAACAGGGAACCGGGGAGCCGTTTTTT.

The table lists this clonotype with many counts. The J gene is TRBJ2-1, the V gene TRBV30, with D hard to call. CDR3 size: 11 residues. Trimming took 0 bases from V and 10 from J, leaving 7 bases between them. CDR1 GTSNPN and CDR2 SVGIG come from the germline V gene (reference sequence). CDR3 sequence reads: CAWSVEEEQFF. The CDR3 DNA is TGTGCCTGGAGTGTCGAAGAGGAGCAGTTCTTC.

The sample holds many counts of this clonotype. The chain carries TRBV29-1 and TRBJ2-4; 12 nucleotides align to TRBD2. Trimming at V came to 0 bases and at J to 9 bases, leaving 9 bases not matched to a gene. The CDR3 contains 16 residues. CDR1 is SQVTM, CDR2 ANQGSEA, per germline. This chain's CDR3 is CSVEERLAGVFGIQYF. In nucleotides, the CDR3 is TGCAGCGTTGAAGAGCGACTAGCGGGAGTATTTGGCATTCAGTACTTC.

The J gene is TRBJ1-1, the V gene TRBV19; the D gene is possibly TRBD1 (5 bases). Germline V gives CDR1 LNHDA, CDR2 SQIVND (reference sequence). The length of the CDR3 is 14 residues. V gave up 5 bases and J gave up 0 bases, with 10 bases separating them. CDR3 bases: TGTGCCAGTAGTCAGGGTTCGTTGAACACTGAAGCTTTCTTT. It is translated as CASSQGSLNTEAFF.

Concerning this clonotype: Since a much larger clone is just one base distant, this may be a read error. V gene TRBV14 combines with J gene TRBJ2-3; the D is unclear. Trimming stripped 1 base from V and 3 bases from J, with 5 bases between. Germline V gene data show CDR1 as SGHDN and CDR2 as FVKESK. The CDR3 contains 13 residues. CDR3 loop: CASSQAPTDTQYF. The DNA of the CDR3 is TGTGCCAGCAGCCAAGCTCCTACAGATACGCAGTATTTT.

There are many counts of this clonotype. The chain combines TRBV7-2 with TRBJ2-5; 7 positions match TRBD1. Trimming cost V 4 bases and J 3 bases; bases outside gene matches: 8. The germline gives CDR1 SGHTA, CDR2 FQGNSA. The CDR3 has 15 amino acids. CDR3 DNA sequence: TGTGCCAGCAGCTCATCGACCGGGACAGAAGAGACCCAGTACTTC. Protein product: CASSSSTGTEETQYF.

The table lists this clonotype with a few counts. V gene TRBV2 combines with J gene TRBJ2-1; D is unresolved. The CDR3 runs to 13 residues. Germline CDR1 and CDR2: SNHLY and FYNNEI. With 2 bases removed from V and 8 bases from J, the gap between germline ends came to 10 bases. CDR3 loop: CASSESGLDEQFF. The CDR3 bases are TGTGCCAGCAGTGAATCCGGGCTCGATGAGCAGTTCTTC. Supplemented by reference TRBV2 and TRBJ2-1, the full variable domain reads EPEVTQTPSHQVTQMGQEVILRCVPISNHLYFYWYRQILGQKVEFLVSFYNNEISEKSEIFDDQFSVERPDGSNFTLKIRSTKLEDSAMYFCASSESGLDEQFFGPGTRLTVL.

The J gene is TRBJ2-6, the V gene TRBV19; D possibly corresponds to TRBD2 (5 bases). The V end was cut by 3 bases, the J end by 2 bases, with 8 bases between. Germline V gene lookup returns CDR1 LNHDA and CDR2 SQIVND (reference sequence). This CDR3 is 15 amino acids long. The CDR3 DNA follows: TGTGCCAGTAGTATCTGGGAGCCTGGGGCCAACGTCCTGACTTTC. The encoded protein is CASSIWEPGANVLTF.

This chain uses TRBV7-9 with TRBJ1-2, with unresolved D. The CDR3 contains 16 residues. V was cut by 0 bases and J by 7 bases, with 18 bases left in between. Germline V lookup: CDR1 SEHNR, CDR2 FQNEAQ (reference sequence). CDR3 coding DNA: TGTGCCAGCAGCTTAGCCGAACATTCCGCCAGATGTGGCTACACCTTC. Protein: CASSLAEHSARCGYTF.

The V and J genes are TRBV28 and TRBJ1-6; D is possibly TRBD1 (6 bases). The CDR3 runs 15 residues. Trimming took off 5 bases at V and 8 bases at J, with 16 bases between the two ends. Germline V gives CDR1 MDHEN, CDR2 SYDVKM. CDR3 in amino acids: CASSPEAGGDSPLHF. CDR3 coding DNA: TGTGCCAGCAGTCCCGAGGCGGGGGGCGATTCACCCCTCCACTTT.

Ten or more counts support this clonotype. This CDR3 is CASRTKGTGELFF. CDR3 nucleotide sequence: TGTGCCAGCAGGACTAAGGGCACCGGGGAGCTGTTTTTT. J is TRBJ2-2 and V is TRBV4-2, with D perhaps TRBD2 (5 bases). The V and J ends lost 6 bases and 4 bases respectively, with 9 bases between them. The CDR3 runs to 13 residues. Germline CDR1 LGHNA, CDR2 YNFKEQ.

At least ten counts were recorded for this clonotype. The chain carries TRBV6-5 and TRBJ2-7; D remains ambiguous. The germline V gene has CDR1 MNHEY and CDR2 SVGAGI. The CDR3 length is 12 residues. The V end was cut by 8 bases, the J end by 7 bases, with 15 bases between. Here the CDR3 DNA reads TGTGCCAGCTCACCATCCCTCCGGGAGCAGTACTTC. It translates to CASSPSLREQYF.

This clonotype was seen a handful of times. The rearrangement joins TRBV20-1 to TRBJ2-7, with 9 bases lining up with TRBD2. Germline CDR1 and CDR2: DFQATT and SNEGSKA (reference sequence). J gave up 0 bases and V 0 bases, and 3 bases lay outside the gene matches. The CDR3 is 15 residues long. The CDR3, as DNA: TGCAGTGCTAGAGATGAACTAGCGGGCTCCTACGAGCAGTACTTC. Amino acid sequence: CSARDELAGSYEQYF.

This clonotype was counted at least ten times. The V call is TRBV29-1, the J call TRBJ2-3; D may be TRBD2 (7 bases). The germline V gene encodes CDR1 SQVTM and CDR2 ANQGSEA. V lost 6 bases and J lost 4, with 11 bases in between. The CDR3 totals 12 residues. The CDR3 DNA reads as TGCAGCGTGCTGGGGGGGCCAGATACGCAGTATTTT. Its translation is CSVLGGPDTQYF.

On this clonotype itself: A much larger clone is a single base away; this may be a read error. The V call is TRBV20-1, the J call TRBJ2-3, with 8 bases aligning to TRBD2. This CDR3 region has 15 residues. Losses at the gene ends were 6 bases for V and 4 bases for J; bases not matched to a gene: 12. The germline gives CDR1 DFQATT, CDR2 SNEGSKA (reference sequence). CDR3 sequence: CSALLRGGGPDTQYF. The CDR3 DNA follows: TGCAGTGCCCTCCTTCGGGGGGGGGGCCCAGATACGCAGTATTTT.

The chain uses TRBV20-1 and TRBJ2-7; 12 bases fit TRBD2. The CDR3 is made up of 16 amino acids. Looked up from germline, CDR1 is DFQATT and CDR2 is SNEGSKA (reference sequence). Trimming took 1 base from V and 4 from J; bases not matched to a gene: 8. The CDR3 sequence: CSARGGLAGGVYEQYF. The DNA for the CDR3 is TGCAGTGCTAGAGGGGGGCTAGCGGGGGGGGTGTACGAGCAGTACTTC.

This clonotype appeared a few times. The V and J genes are TRBV20-1 and TRBJ2-3; the D gene is possibly TRBD1 (6 bases). From germline, CDR1 is DFQATT and CDR2 SNEGSKA (reference sequence). Trimming took off 0 bases at V and 5 bases at J, with 18 bases between the two ends. The CDR3 is 16 amino acids. CDR3 amino acids: CSARDPDRILEDTQYF. As DNA, the CDR3 is TGCAGTGCTAGAGATCCAGACAGGATCCTCGAAGATACGCAGTATTTT.

This clonotype was detected ten times or more. The chain combines TRBV5-4 with TRBJ2-7, with 7 bases matching TRBD1. This CDR3 is built from 14 residues. Trimming took 4 bases from V and 2 from J; bases not matched to a gene: 6. Germline V gene lookup returns CDR1 SGHNT and CDR2 YYREEE (reference sequence). The CDR3 loop reads CASSARDRTYEQYF. CDR3 sequence (DNA): TGTGCCAGCAGCGCCCGGGACAGAACCTACGAGCAGTACTTC.